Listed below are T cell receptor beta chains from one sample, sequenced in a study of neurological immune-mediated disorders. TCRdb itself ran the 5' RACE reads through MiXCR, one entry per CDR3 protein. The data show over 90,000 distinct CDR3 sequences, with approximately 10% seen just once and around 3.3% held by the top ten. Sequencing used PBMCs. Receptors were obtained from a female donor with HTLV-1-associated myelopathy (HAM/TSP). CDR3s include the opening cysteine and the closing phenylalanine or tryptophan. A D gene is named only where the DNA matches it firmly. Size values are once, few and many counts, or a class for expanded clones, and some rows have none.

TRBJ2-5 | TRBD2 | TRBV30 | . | CAWSLTWGGGETQYF | TGTGCCTGGAGTCTAACCTGGGGGGGAGGGGAGACCCAGTACTTC
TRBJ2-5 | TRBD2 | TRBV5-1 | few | CASSLSASGFAETQYF | TGCGCCAGCAGCTTATCCGCTAGCGGCTTCGCGGAGACCCAGTACTTC
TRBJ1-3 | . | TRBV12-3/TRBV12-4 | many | CASSLLTGLRSGNTIYF | TGTGCCAGCAGTCTCTTGACAGGATTGCGCTCTGGAAACACCATATATTTT
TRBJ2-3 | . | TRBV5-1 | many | CASSLGSKSTDTQYF | TGCGCCAGCAGCTTGGGGAGTAAAAGCACAGATACGCAGTATTTT
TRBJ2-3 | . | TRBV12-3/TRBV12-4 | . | CASSLDYGTDTQYF | TGTGCCAGCAGTTTAGATTATGGTACAGATACGCAGTATTTT
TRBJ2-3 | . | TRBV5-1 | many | CASSLGSRRTDTQYF | TGCGCCAGCAGCTTGGGGTCTAGAAGGACAGATACGCAGTATTTT
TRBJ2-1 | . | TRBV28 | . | CASSGVLGRRYNAQFF | TGTGCCAGCAGTGGGGTCCTCGGGCGGAGGTACAATGCGCAGTTCTTC
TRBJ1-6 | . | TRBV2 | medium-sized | CASSEEGGDNSPLHF | TGTGCCAGCAGTGAAGAGGGGGGGGATAATTCACCCCTCCACTTT
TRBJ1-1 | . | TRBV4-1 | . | CASSQWQNFDTEAFF | TGCGCCAGCAGCCAATGGCAGAATTTTGACACTGAAGCTTTCTTT
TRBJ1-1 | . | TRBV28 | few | CAATGNTEAFF | TGTGCCGCGACAGGGAACACTGAAGCTTTCTTT
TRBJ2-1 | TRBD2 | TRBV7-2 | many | CASSSSGGASYNEQFF | TGTGCCAGCAGCTCTAGCGGGGGGGCCTCCTACAATGAGCAGTTCTTC
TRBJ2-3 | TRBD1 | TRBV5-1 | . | CASSSKGQDSRTQYF | TGCGCCAGCAGCTCAAAGGGACAGGATAGTCGCACGCAGTATTTT
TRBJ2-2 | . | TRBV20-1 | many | CSALIVGGEVTGELFF | TGCAGTGCCCTAATAGTGGGCGGGGAGGTCACCGGGGAGCTGTTTTTT
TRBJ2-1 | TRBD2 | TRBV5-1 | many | CASSYGLAGNSYNEQFF | TGCGCCAGCAGCTACGGACTAGCGGGGAATTCCTACAATGAGCAGTTCTTC
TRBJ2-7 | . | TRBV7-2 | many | CASSLVGGAYYEQYF | TGTGCCAGCAGCTTAGTTGGGGGGGCCTACTACGAGCAGTACTTC
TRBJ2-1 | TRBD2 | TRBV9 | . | CAISAFSGGANEHFF | TGTGCCATCAGCGCATTTAGCGGGGGGGCCAATGAGCATTTCTTC
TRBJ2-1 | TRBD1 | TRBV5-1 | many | CASSLGQGAGEQFF | TGCGCCAGCAGCTTGGGACAGGGGGCGGGTGAGCAGTTCTTC
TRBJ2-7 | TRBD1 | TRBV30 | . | CAWSVRNRGHEQYF | TGTGCCTGGAGTGTAAGGAACAGGGGCCACGAGCAGTACTTC
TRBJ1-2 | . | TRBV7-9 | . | CASSPGDPAVYGYTF | TGTGCCAGCAGCCCCGGGGACCCGGCCGTCTATGGCTACACCTTC
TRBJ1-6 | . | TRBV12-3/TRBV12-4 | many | CASRLSLNSPLHF | TGTGCCAGCAGGCTCAGTTTAAATTCACCCCTCCACTTT
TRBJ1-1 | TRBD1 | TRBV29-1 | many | CSVTGAPNTEAFF | TGCAGCGTGACAGGGGCGCCGAACACTGAAGCTTTCTTT
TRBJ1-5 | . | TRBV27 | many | CASSPGQSGQPQHF | TGTGCCAGCAGTCCCGGACAGTCCGGGCAGCCCCAGCATTTT
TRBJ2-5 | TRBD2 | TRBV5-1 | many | CASSLASGETQYF | TGCGCCAGCAGCCTCGCTAGCGGAGAGACCCAGTACTTC
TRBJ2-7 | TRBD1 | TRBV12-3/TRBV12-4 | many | CASSLNRGPYEQYF | TGTGCCAGCAGTTTAAACAGGGGGCCCTACGAGCAGTACTTC
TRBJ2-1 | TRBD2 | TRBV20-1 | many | CSAFASGYNEQFF | TGCAGTGCCTTTGCTAGCGGGTACAATGAGCAGTTCTTC
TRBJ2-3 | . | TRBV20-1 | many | CSATATRTSDTQYF | TGCAGTGCTACCGCAACTCGAACCTCAGATACGCAGTATTTT
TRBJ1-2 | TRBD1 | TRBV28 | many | CASSSGGVEGYTF | TGTGCCAGTTCTTCAGGGGGCGTTGAGGGCTACACCTTC
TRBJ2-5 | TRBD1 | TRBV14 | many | CASSQWDSRETQYF | TGTGCCAGCAGCCAATGGGACAGTCGAGAGACCCAGTACTTC
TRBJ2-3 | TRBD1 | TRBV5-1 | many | CASSMHTGTGRADTQYF | TGCGCCAGCAGCATGCACACCGGGACAGGGCGAGCAGATACGCAGTATTTT
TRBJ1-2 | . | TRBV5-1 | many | CASSLDGLRRGYTF | TGCGCCAGCAGCTTGGATGGGCTACGGAGGGGCTACACCTTC
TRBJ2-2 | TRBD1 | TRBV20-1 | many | CSAHSTGTGNTGELFF | TGCAGTGCTCACTCTACCGGGACAGGGAACACCGGGGAGCTGTTTTTT
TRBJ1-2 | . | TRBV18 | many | CASSMIRGGDGYTF | TGTGCCAGCTCGATGATAAGGGGCGGAGATGGCTACACCTTC
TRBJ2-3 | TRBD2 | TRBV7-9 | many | CASTSRTSGGTDTQYF | TGTGCCAGCACCTCACGCACTAGCGGGGGAACAGATACGCAGTATTTT
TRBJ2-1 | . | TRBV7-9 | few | CASRAGWVNEQFF | TGTGCCAGCAGGGCAGGGTGGGTCAATGAGCAGTTCTTC
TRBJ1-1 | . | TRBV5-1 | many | CASSLDQNTEAFF | TGCGCCAGCAGCTTGGATCAGAACACTGAAGCTTTCTTT
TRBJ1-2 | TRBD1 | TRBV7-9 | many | CASNTGVIGYTF | TGTGCCAGCAATACAGGGGTCATTGGCTACACCTTC
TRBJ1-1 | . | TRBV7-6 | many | CASSLEPTLGAFF | TGTGCCAGCAGCCTGGAGCCTACATTGGGGGCTTTCTTT
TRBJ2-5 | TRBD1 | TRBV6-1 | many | CASTWAGGGETQYF | TGTGCCAGCACTTGGGCAGGGGGCGGAGAGACCCAGTACTTC
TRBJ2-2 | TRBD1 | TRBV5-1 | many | CASSEQGASVELFF | TGCGCCAGCAGCGAACAGGGGGCGAGCGTGGAGCTGTTTTTT
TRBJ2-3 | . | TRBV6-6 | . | CASTRLGLGGTDTQYF | TGTGCCAGCACCCGATTAGGGTTAGGAGGCACAGATACGCAGTATTTT
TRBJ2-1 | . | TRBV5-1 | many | CASSPIISGVYNEQFF | TGCGCCAGCAGCCCCATTATCAGCGGTGTATACAATGAGCAGTTCTTC
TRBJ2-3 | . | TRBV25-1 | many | CASSEWDTQYF | TGTGCCAGCAGTGAATGGGATACGCAGTATTTT
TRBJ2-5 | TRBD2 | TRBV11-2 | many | CASNAGGADETQYF | TGTGCCAGCAACGCGGGGGGGGCCGATGAGACCCAGTACTTC
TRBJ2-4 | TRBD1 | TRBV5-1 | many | CASSSPGTGPGAKNIQYF | TGCGCCAGCAGCAGTCCCGGGACAGGGCCGGGGGCCAAAAACATTCAGTACTTC
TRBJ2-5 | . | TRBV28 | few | CASRGRGKTETQYF | TGTGCCAGCAGGGGAAGGGGCAAGACGGAGACCCAGTACTTC
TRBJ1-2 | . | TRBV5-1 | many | CASSLDRNGYTF | TGCGCCAGCAGCTTGGATAGAAATGGCTACACCTTC
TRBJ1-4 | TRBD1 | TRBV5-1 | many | CASSAGTAGGEKLFF | TGCGCCAGCAGCGCGGGGACAGCGGGCGGTGAAAAACTGTTTTTT
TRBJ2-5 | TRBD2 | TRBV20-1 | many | CSAYQVGGAVTQYF | TGCAGTGCTTATCAAGTCGGGGGGGCCGTGACCCAGTACTTC
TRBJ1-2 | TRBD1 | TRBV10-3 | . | CAISEWMGQARGYTF | TGTGCCATCAGTGAGTGGATGGGACAGGCTAGGGGCTACACCTTC
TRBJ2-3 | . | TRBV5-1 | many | CASTTTGFTDTQYF | TGCGCCAGCACCACGACAGGATTCACAGATACGCAGTATTTT
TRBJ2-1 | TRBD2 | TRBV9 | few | CASSARPGLENEQFF | TGTGCCAGCAGCGCTCGTCCGGGACTAGAGAATGAGCAGTTCTTC
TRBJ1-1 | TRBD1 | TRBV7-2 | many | CASSAGTGRDTEAFF | TGTGCCAGCAGCGCCGGGACAGGGAGGGACACTGAAGCTTTCTTT
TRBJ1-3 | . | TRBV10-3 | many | CAISESAGVSGNTIYF | TGTGCCATCAGTGAGTCAGCAGGTGTCTCTGGAAACACCATATATTTT
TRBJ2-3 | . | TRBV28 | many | CASSLTGGAPDTQYF | TGTGCCAGCAGTTTGACCGGCGGGGCCCCAGATACGCAGTATTTT
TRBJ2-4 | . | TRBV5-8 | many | CASSFKGGYENIQYF | TGTGCCAGCAGCTTCAAGGGGGGGTACGAAAACATTCAGTACTTC